The next 24 T cell receptor beta chains were all read from a single sample in a study of blood T cell repertoires in COVID-19. Assay used: immunoSEQ multiplex PCR; TCRdb lists only in-frame clones, some missing. The sample lists 150,000 to 200,000 clones; roughly 80% were seen once. The material sequenced was PBMCs or T cells enriched from blood (not recorded which). Receptors originate from a woman aged 40 to 49 with acute COVID-19.

This chain uses TRBV6-1 with TRBJ1-4; a weak D match, TRBD1 (6 bases). The CDR3 runs 16 residues. Germline V gives CDR1 MNHNS, CDR2 SASEGT. V lost 0 bases and J lost 4, with 12 bases in between. The CDR3 region is CASSEAKDSLNEKLFF. As DNA, the CDR3 is TGTGCCAGCAGTGAAGCCAAGGACAGCCTTAATGAAAAACTGTTTTTT.

This chain uses TRBV29-1 with TRBJ1-2, with D possibly matching TRBD1 (6 bases). This CDR3 is built from 12 residues. The ends were cut back, 5 bases at V and 6 bases at J, with 13 bases in the middle. The germline V gene has CDR1 SQVTM and CDR2 ANQGSEA. CDR3 region: CSVRGSGDGYTF. The DNA for the CDR3 is TGCAGCGTTCGGGGATCAGGGGATGGCTACACCTTC.

V usage is TRBV24-1 and J usage is TRBJ2-3; 7 bases align to TRBD2. Per the germline V gene, CDR1 is KGHDR and CDR2 is SFDVKD. This CDR3 is built from 16 residues. V shed 5 bases, J shed 5 bases, and the junction held 12 bases outside the gene matches. CDR3 amino acids: CATSGTRGVDRDTQYF. CDR3 nucleotides: TGTGCCACCAGTGGGACTAGAGGGGTGGATCGAGATACGCAGTATTTT.

The chain has TRBV2 and TRBJ2-4; 11 bases fit TRBD1. Germline V lookup: CDR1 SNHLY, CDR2 FYNNEI. V gave up 6 bases and J gave up 2 bases; unmatched junction bases: 9. The CDR3 covers 17 residues. CDR3 in DNA: TGTGCCAGCAGCCCCCGGACAGGGGGCGCGTCCAAAAACATTCAGTACTTC. It is translated as CASSPRTGGASKNIQYF.

The chain combines TRBV7-9 with TRBJ2-1; perhaps TRBD2 as D (6 bases). CDR1 and CDR2 (germline): SEHNR, FQNEAQ (reference sequence). With 9 bases removed from V and 6 bases from J, the gap between germline ends came to 12 bases. The CDR3 has 12 amino acids. This chain's CDR3 is CASSGAGNEQFF. The CDR3 DNA sequence: TGTGCCAGTTCGGGAGCGGGCAATGAGCAGTTCTTC.

The table lists this clone with a few counts. DNA for the CDR3: TGTGCCAGCAGCTTAGAGGGGGTGGGCGAGGTCTACGAGCAGTACTTC. Its translation: CASSLEGVGEVYEQYF. The J gene is TRBJ2-7, the V gene TRBV7-4, with D possibly TRBD1 on 6 matching bases. CDR1 is SGHVT, CDR2 SQSDAQ, per germline. V was shortened by 1 base and J by 3 bases, with 16 bases between the two germline ends. The CDR3 contains 16 residues. Looking up the rest from reference TRBV7-4 and TRBJ2-7 gives the full variable domain: GAGVSQSPRYKVAKRGRDVALRCDSISGHVTLYWYRQTLGQGSEVLTYSQSDAQRDKSGRPSGRFSAERPERSVSTLKIQRTEQGDSAVYLCASSLEGVGEVYEQYFGPGTRLTVT.

Remarks on this clone: Its ends do not fully match the called genes, so a read error is possible. The rearrangement links TRBV7-7 to TRBJ2-5; perhaps TRBD1 as D (5 bases). Per germline, CDR1 SSHAT and CDR2 FNYEAQ (reference sequence). There are 13 residues in the CDR3. The CDR3 region has the DNA TGTGCTAGCAGCTTTCAGGGCCGGGAGACCCAGTACTTC. Translation: CASSFQGRETQYF.

With respect to this clone: Other DNA sequences in this sample translate to the same CDR3. This chain links TRBV13 with TRBJ1-2; TRBD1 is a possible D gene (5 bases). The ends were cut back, 1 base at V and 4 bases at J, with 13 bases in the middle. This CDR3 is 15 amino acids long. CDR1 PRHDT and CDR2 FYEKMQ come from the germline V gene (reference sequence). CDR3 nucleotide sequence: TGTGCCAGCAGCTTAGCGGGGGGGAGCAGCTATGGCTACACCTTC. It specifies CASSLAGGSSYGYTF. The whole variable domain, filled in from reference TRBV13 and TRBJ1-2, reads AAGVIQSPRHLIKEKRETATLKCYPIPRHDTVYWYQQGPGQDPQFLISFYEKMQSDKGSIPDRFSAQQFSDYHSELNMSSLELGDSALYFCASSLAGGSSYGYTFGSGTRLTVV.

On this clone: Other DNA sequences of this sample code for an identical CDR3. The rearrangement joins TRBV7-2 to TRBJ2-7; 12 bases are shared with TRBD2. The CDR3 covers 15 residues. CDR1 is SGHTA and CDR2 is FQGNSA in the germline V gene. The V segment lost 3 bases and the J segment 3 bases; nucleotides outside the gene matches: 3. As DNA, the CDR3 is TGTGCCAGCAGCTTGACTAGCGGGAGTAGCTACGAGCAGTACTTC. Its translation: CASSLTSGSSYEQYF.

The chain has TRBV5-1 and TRBJ2-3; no firm D call. The germline V gene has CDR1 SGHRS and CDR2 YFSETQ. The CDR3 is 12 amino acids. The V end was cut by 1 base, the J end by 6 bases, with 6 bases between. The chain's CDR3 is CASSLMQDTQYF. CDR3 sequence (DNA): TGCGCCAGCAGCTTGATGCAGGATACGCAGTATTTT.

The genes are TRBV12-3 or TRBV12-4 and TRBJ2-3; D might be TRBD2 (6 bases). There are 12 residues in the CDR3. The V end was cut by 6 bases, the J end by 14 bases, with 18 bases between. In nucleotides, the CDR3 is TGTGCCAGCAGACACGGACTACAAACTTCGTATTTT. It translates to CASRHGLQTSYF.

As to this clone: This may be a read error, as it is one base from a much larger clone. V gene TRBV11-2 combines with J gene TRBJ2-5, with a possible D match to TRBD1 (5 bases). This CDR3 contains 12 residues. Germline V gene lookup returns CDR1 SGHAT and CDR2 FQNNGV. Trimming shortened V by 2 bases and J by 4 bases, and 5 bases separated the two germline ends. The CDR3 bases are TGTGCCAGCAGCTTACAGGGAGAGACCCAGTACTTC. It translates to CASSLQGETQYF.

The chain joins TRBV6-1 to TRBJ2-5, with no clear D. There are 14 residues in the CDR3. From germline, CDR1 is MNHNS and CDR2 SASEGT. With 1 base removed from V and 1 base from J, the gap between germline ends came to 7 bases. The CDR3 DNA sequence: TGTGCCAGCAGTGAAGACCGACTCCAAGAGACCCAGTACTTC. Amino acids: CASSEDRLQETQYF.

The table lists this clone with a few counts. The chain employs TRBV2 and TRBJ1-2; TRBD1 matches 8 bases. V was clipped by 8 bases and J by 5 bases; unmatched bases: 7. Germline CDR1 SNHLY, CDR2 FYNNEI. The CDR3 contains 13 residues. CDR3 region: CASLRTGSYGYTF. CDR3 nucleotides: TGTGCCAGCTTGCGGACAGGGTCTTATGGCTACACCTTC.

This chain joins TRBV15 and TRBJ2-5, with 7 bases lining up with TRBD1. Germline CDR1 is LNHNV and CDR2 is YYDKDF (reference sequence). The CDR3 runs to 15 residues. V shed 3 bases and J 4 bases; nucleotides not matched to a gene: 8. CDR3 nucleotide sequence: TGTGCCACCAGCAGGATGGTAGGGGGCGGAGAGACCCAGTACTTC. This encodes CATSRMVGGGETQYF.

This chain connects TRBV7-2 to TRBJ2-7; D might be TRBD1 (7 bases). The CDR3 contains 13 residues. CDR1 SGHTA and CDR2 FQGNSA come from the germline V gene. Here the CDR3 reads CVSSSQGGYEQYV. The CDR3 nucleotides are TGTGTCAGCAGCTCGCAGGGGGGATACGAGCAGTACGTC.

The chain uses TRBV10-3 and TRBJ2-1, with D possibly TRBD2 on 5 matching bases. The germline V and J ends were trimmed by 2 bases and 2 bases, with 10 bases remaining between them. CDR1 and CDR2 (germline): ENHRY, SYGVKD. The CDR3 covers 15 residues. The CDR3 protein is CAISEALATYNEQFF. CDR3 coding DNA: TGTGCCATCAGTGAGGCGTTAGCGACCTACAATGAGCAGTTCTTC.

This chain links TRBV7-9 with TRBJ2-1; 10 bases line up with TRBD2. The CDR3 is made up of 16 amino acids. V dropped 1 base and J dropped 8; count of bases not matched to a gene: 8. CDR1 and CDR2 from the germline V gene are SEHNR and FQNEAQ (reference sequence). The CDR3 sequence is CASSLVSSGSQDEQFF. The CDR3 DNA is TGTGCCAGCAGCTTAGTATCTAGCGGGAGTCAGGATGAGCAGTTCTTC.

The chain recombines TRBV6-5 with TRBJ2-1; D gene ambiguous. CDR3 length: 12 residues. Trimming left V 6 bases short and J 14 bases short, with 17 bases between. The V gene's germline CDR1 is MNHEY and CDR2 SVGAGI. The CDR3 DNA reads TGTGCCAGCAGCCAAACTACCGGAAGTGAGTTCTTC. Encoded protein: CASSQTTGSEFF.

This clone occurred once. This chain uses TRBV7-6 with TRBJ1-6; 8 bases map to TRBD1. CDR3 length equals 15 residues. Unmatched junction bases numbered 7, after V lost 5 bases and J lost 7 bases. CDR1 is SGHVS, CDR2 FNYEAQ, per germline. CDR3 coding DNA: TGTGCCAGCAGCACCGGACAGGGTGGCAATTCACCCCTCCACTTT. Encoded protein: CASSTGQGGNSPLHF.

The genes are TRBV11-2 and TRBJ1-1; possible D gene TRBD1, 6 bases. This CDR3 is built from 15 residues. Trimming stripped 0 bases from V and 3 bases from J, with 11 bases between. Germline lookup yields CDR1 SGHAT and CDR2 FQNNGV. The CDR3 protein is CASSLETSGDTEAFF. The CDR3 DNA is TGTGCCAGCAGCTTAGAAACCTCAGGGGACACTGAAGCTTTCTTT. Full variable domain (outside the CDR3, taken from reference TRBV11-2 and TRBJ1-1): EAGVAQSPRYKIIEKRQSVAFWCNPISGHATLYWYQQILGQGPKLLIQFQNNGVVDDSQLPKDRFSAERLKGVDSTLKIQPAKLEDSAVYLCASSLETSGDTEAFFGQGTRLTVV.

Only one count was recorded for this clone. CDR3 nucleotides: TGTGCCAGCAGTTTAGGGGCGGGATCCACTGAAGCTTTCTTT. The encoded protein is CASSLGAGSTEAFF. The chain has TRBV6-5 and TRBJ1-1; D might be TRBD1 (5 bases). Germline V gene data show CDR1 as MNHEY and CDR2 as SVGAGI. There are 14 residues in the CDR3. Trimming stripped 4 bases from V and 4 bases from J, with 13 bases between.

The chain is built from TRBV29-1 and TRBJ2-5; 9 positions agree with TRBD2. Germline V lookup: CDR1 SQVTM, CDR2 ANQGSEA. The CDR3 is 12 residues long. After removal of 6 bases from V and 5 bases from J, the junction contained 4 bases not matched to a gene. The DNA for the CDR3 is TGCAGCGTAGTAGCGGGAGTGGAGACCCAGTACTTC. This encodes CSVVAGVETQYF. Drawing the rest from reference TRBV29-1 and TRBJ2-5, the complete variable domain is SAVISQKPSRDICQRGTSLTIQCQVDSQVTMMFWYRQQPGQSLTLIATANQGSEATYESGFVIDKFPISRPNLTFSTLTVSNMSPEDSSIYLCSVVAGVETQYFGPGTRLLVL.

The genes are TRBV7-3 and TRBJ2-1; TRBD2 is a possible D gene (5 bases). Per the germline V gene, CDR1 is SGHTA and CDR2 is FQGTGA. The CDR3 spans 13 residues. The V end lost 2 bases, the J end lost 6 bases, and 8 bases lay between the germline ends. The CDR3 DNA reads as TGTGCCAGCAGCTTAGGAGGTGGCAATGAGCAGTTCTTC. It is translated as CASSLGGGNEQFF.